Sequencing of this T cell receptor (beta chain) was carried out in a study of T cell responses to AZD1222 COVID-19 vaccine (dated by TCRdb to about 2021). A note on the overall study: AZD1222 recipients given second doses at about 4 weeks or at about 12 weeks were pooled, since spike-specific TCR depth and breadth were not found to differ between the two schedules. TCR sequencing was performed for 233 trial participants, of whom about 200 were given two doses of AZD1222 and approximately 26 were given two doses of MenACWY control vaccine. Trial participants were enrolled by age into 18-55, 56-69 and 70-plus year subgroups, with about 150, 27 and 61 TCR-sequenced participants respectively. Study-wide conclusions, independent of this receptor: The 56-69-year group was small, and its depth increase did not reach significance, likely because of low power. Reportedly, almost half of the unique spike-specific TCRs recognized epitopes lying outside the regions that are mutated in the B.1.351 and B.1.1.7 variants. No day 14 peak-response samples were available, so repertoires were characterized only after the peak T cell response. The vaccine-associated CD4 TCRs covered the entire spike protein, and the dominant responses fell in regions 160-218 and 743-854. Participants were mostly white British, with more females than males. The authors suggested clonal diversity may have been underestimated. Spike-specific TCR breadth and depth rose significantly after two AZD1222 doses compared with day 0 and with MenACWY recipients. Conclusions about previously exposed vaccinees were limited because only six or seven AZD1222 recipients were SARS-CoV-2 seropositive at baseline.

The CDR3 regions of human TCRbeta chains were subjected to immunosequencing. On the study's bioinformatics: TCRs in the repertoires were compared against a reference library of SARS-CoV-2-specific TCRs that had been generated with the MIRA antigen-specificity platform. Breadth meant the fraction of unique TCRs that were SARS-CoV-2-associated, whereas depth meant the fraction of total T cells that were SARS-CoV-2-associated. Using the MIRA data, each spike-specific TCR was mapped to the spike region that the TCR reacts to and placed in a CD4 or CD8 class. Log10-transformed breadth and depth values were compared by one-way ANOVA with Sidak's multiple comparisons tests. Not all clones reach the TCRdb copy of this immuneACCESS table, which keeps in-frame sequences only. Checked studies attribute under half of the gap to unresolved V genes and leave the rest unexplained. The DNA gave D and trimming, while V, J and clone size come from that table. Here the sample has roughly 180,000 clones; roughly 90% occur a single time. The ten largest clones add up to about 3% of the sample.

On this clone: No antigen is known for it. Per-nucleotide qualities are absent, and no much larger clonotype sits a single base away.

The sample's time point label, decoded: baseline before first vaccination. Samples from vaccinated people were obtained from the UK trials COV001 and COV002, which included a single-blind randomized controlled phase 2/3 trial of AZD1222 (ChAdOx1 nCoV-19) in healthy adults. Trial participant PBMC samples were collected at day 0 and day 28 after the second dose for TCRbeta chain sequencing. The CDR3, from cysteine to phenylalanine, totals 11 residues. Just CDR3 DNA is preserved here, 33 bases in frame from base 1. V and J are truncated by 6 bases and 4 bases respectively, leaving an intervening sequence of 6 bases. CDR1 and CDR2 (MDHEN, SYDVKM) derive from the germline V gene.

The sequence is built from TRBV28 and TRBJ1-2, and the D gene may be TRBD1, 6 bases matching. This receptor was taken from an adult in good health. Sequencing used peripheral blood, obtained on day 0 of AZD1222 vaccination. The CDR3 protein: CASRTGYGYTF. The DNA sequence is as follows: TGTGCCAGCAGGACAGGCTATGGCTACACCTTC.